The 22 T cell receptor beta chains in this list originate from one sample, sequenced in a study of OX40 agonist ivuxolimab in advanced cancers. Generated by immunoSEQ multiplex PCR, the TCRdb table keeps only in-frame clones and is missing some. The table has tens of thousands of clones, about 88% seen once. Source: CD4+ or CD8+ T cells sorted from blood, taken in a trial of the OX40 agonist ivuxolimab. These TCRs come from an adult with an advanced solid tumor such as melanoma, head and neck, liver or kidney cancer.

The genes are TRBV5-1 and TRBJ1-1; D is unclear. CDR1 is SGHRS, CDR2 YFSETQ, per germline. The ends were cut back, 0 bases at V and 0 bases at J, with 6 bases in the middle. The CDR3 is 14 residues long. CDR3 nucleotide sequence: TGCGCCAGCAGCTTGGGCGGAGTGAACACTGAAGCTTTCTTT. Encoded protein: CASSLGGVNTEAFF.

This chain uses TRBV7-7 with TRBJ2-7; maybe TRBD2 (5 bases). CDR3 length: 13 amino acids. Germline CDR1 reads SSHAT; CDR2 reads FNYEAQ (reference sequence). V lost 1 base and J 7 bases, leaving 11 bases between the germline ends. CDR3 in amino acids: CASSLDIAMEQYF. CDR3 bases: TGTGCCAGCAGCTTAGACATAGCGATGGAGCAGTACTTC.

This clone was seen a single time. V usage is TRBV7-8 and J usage is TRBJ1-2; a possible D gene is TRBD1 (5 bases). Germline assignment: CDR1 SGHVS and CDR2 FQNEAQ. V was trimmed by 3 bases and J by 2 bases, leaving 10 bases between them. This CDR3 has 14 residues. The CDR3 protein is CASSFQGANYGYTF. For the CDR3, the DNA is TGTGCCAGCAGCTTCCAGGGAGCAAACTATGGCTACACCTTC. Drawing the rest from reference TRBV7-8 and TRBJ1-2, the complete variable domain is GAGVSQSPRYKVAKRGQDVALRCDPISGHVSLFWYQQALGQGPEFLTYFQNEAQLDKSGLPSDRFFAERPEGSVSTLKIQRTQQEDSAVYLCASSFQGANYGYTFGSGTRLTVV.

The J gene is TRBJ2-6, the V gene TRBV7-9; 9 bases map to TRBD2. CDR1 is SEHNR and CDR2 is FQNEAQ in the germline V gene (reference sequence). The CDR3 loop spans 16 amino acids. V lost 5 bases to trimming and J lost 4 bases; unmatched junction nucleotides: 6. CDR3 region: CASSPAGGLGANVLTF. The CDR3 DNA follows: TGTGCCAGCAGCCCGGCGGGGGGGCTCGGGGCCAACGTCCTGACTTTC.

The V and J genes are TRBV11-1 and TRBJ2-3; D ambiguous. CDR3 length equals 14 residues. The ends were cut back, 1 base at V and 6 bases at J, with 11 bases in the middle. Germline V gene lookup returns CDR1 SGHAT and CDR2 FQDESV (reference sequence). DNA of the CDR3: TGTGCCAGCAGCTTAGGCCCTGGTGGGGATACGCAGTATTTT. It yields the protein CASSLGPGGDTQYF.

This chain uses TRBV14 with TRBJ2-1; D gene unclear. CDR1 and CDR2 (germline): SGHDN, FVKESK. Trimming took off 0 bases at V and 3 bases at J, with 9 bases between the two ends. The CDR3 has 15 residues. CDR3 DNA: TGTGCCAGCAGCCAAGATGTGACGGTCTACAATGAGCAGTTCTTC. Amino acids: CASSQDVTVYNEQFF.

The V call is TRBV2, the J call TRBJ2-5, with a possible D match to TRBD2 (6 bases). There are 13 residues in the CDR3. The V gene's germline CDR1 is SNHLY and CDR2 FYNNEI. This CDR3 reads CASERARGETQYF. Here the CDR3 DNA reads TGTGCGTCAGAAAGGGCCCGGGGGGAGACCCAGTACTTC.

The V call is TRBV14, the J call TRBJ2-1; 11 nucleotides align to TRBD1. Trimming took 5 bases from V and 0 from J; bases not matched to a gene: 9. The germline V gene encodes CDR1 SGHDN and CDR2 FVKESK. The CDR3 is 18 residues long. The CDR3 DNA is TGTGCCAGCAGCGGGGGACAGGGGGGCACCCTCTCCTACAATGAGCAGTTCTTC. As protein: CASSGGQGGTLSYNEQFF.

The chain is built from TRBV5-1 and TRBJ1-2; perhaps TRBD1 as D (5 bases). Trimming cost V 4 bases and J 7 bases, with 17 bases left between them. Germline V gene lookup returns CDR1 SGHRS and CDR2 YFSETQ. This CDR3 contains 14 residues. In DNA form, the CDR3 reads TGCGCCAGCAGCCCCGCCCCGGAGGGGCTTGGCTACACCTTC. Amino acid sequence: CASSPAPEGLGYTF.

Only a few counts were recorded for this clone. The V and J genes are TRBV5-3 and TRBJ2-1, with a weak D call TRBD2 (6 bases). TRBV5-3 has ORF status, its function being uncertain. V gave up 0 bases and J gave up 1 base, with 8 bases separating them. CDR3 length: 15 amino acids. The CDR3 DNA sequence: TGTGCCAGAAGCTTGGACGGGGGATCCTACAATGAGCAGTTCTTC. Its translation is CARSLDGGSYNEQFF.

This chain links TRBV5-4 with TRBJ2-4, with TRBD2 as a possible D gene (6 bases). Germline V lookup: CDR1 SGHNT, CDR2 YYREEE (reference sequence). Trimming shortened V by 4 bases and J by 8 bases, and 13 bases separated the two germline ends. This CDR3 has 13 residues. CDR3 loop: CASSLPGDYIQYF. The DNA for the CDR3 is TGTGCCAGCAGCCTACCGGGGGATTACATTCAGTACTTC. Variable domain in full (rest from reference TRBV5-4 and TRBJ2-4): ETGVTQSPTHLIKTRGQQVTLRCSSQSGHNTVSWYQQALGQGPQFIFQYYREEENGRGNFPPRFSGLQFPNYSSELNVNALELDDSALYLCASSLPGDYIQYFGAGTRLSVL.

The chain has TRBV7-3 and TRBJ1-1; no firm D call. The CDR3 loop spans 13 amino acids. Trimming took off 5 bases at V and 3 bases at J, with 10 bases between the two ends. The germline V gene has CDR1 SGHTA and CDR2 FQGTGA. The DNA of the CDR3 is TGTGCCAGCAGCGGTGATAGGGACACTGAAGCTTTCTTT. Its protein is CASSGDRDTEAFF.

This rearrangement joins TRBV29-1 to TRBJ2-7; 8 positions match TRBD2. The germline CDR1 and CDR2 sequences are SQVTM and ANQGSEA. The CDR3 extends over 14 amino acids. J gave up 4 bases and V 4 bases, and 9 bases lay outside the gene matches. CDR3: CSVARSGGEYEQYF. Here the CDR3 DNA reads TGCAGCGTTGCTAGGAGCGGGGGCGAGTACGAGCAGTACTTC.

This chain uses TRBV7-3 with TRBJ2-3, with D tentatively TRBD1 or TRBD2 (5 bases each). Germline V gene data show CDR1 as SGHTA and CDR2 as FQGTGA. Trimming left V 2 bases short and J 4 bases short, with 16 bases between. The CDR3 consists of 16 residues. CDR3 in amino acids: CASSLQGPKSADTQYF. In nucleotides, the CDR3 is TGTGCCAGCAGCTTACAGGGACCTAAAAGCGCAGATACGCAGTATTTT.

This sequence joins TRBV7-6 and TRBJ2-7; 9 positions match TRBD1. The CDR3 totals 17 residues. V lost 0 bases to trimming and J lost 2 bases; unmatched junction nucleotides: 8. Looked up from germline, CDR1 is SGHVS and CDR2 is FNYEAQ. DNA for the CDR3: TGTGCCAGCAGCTTAGCCCCTACGGACAGGGGTCCCTACGAGCAGTACTTC. Protein sequence: CASSLAPTDRGPYEQYF.

The chain is built from TRBV7-2 and TRBJ2-7; 8 bases align to TRBD2. The CDR3 contains 14 residues. Looked up from germline, CDR1 is SGHTA and CDR2 is FQGNSA. The trim removed 6 bases at V and 3 bases at J, leaving 7 bases unmatched. The CDR3 region is CASRPGGGVYEQYF. CDR3 DNA sequence: TGTGCCAGCAGACCCGGGGGGGGTGTCTACGAGCAGTACTTC.

The table lists this clone with a count of one. The genes are TRBV6-4 and TRBJ2-1, with D possibly being TRBD2 (7 bases). Trimming took off 4 bases at V and 13 bases at J, with 20 bases between the two ends. Germline-derived CDR1 and CDR2 are MRHNA and SNTAGT. The CDR3 is 14 amino acids. The CDR3 loop is CASSGRGGATPQFF. CDR3 sequence (DNA): TGTGCCAGCAGTGGGCGAGGGGGGGCAACCCCTCAGTTCTTC.

The chain carries TRBV14 and TRBJ2-7; no definite D call. V lost 3 bases and J 6 bases, leaving 6 bases between the germline ends. From germline, CDR1 is SGHDN and CDR2 FVKESK. The length of the CDR3 is 11 residues. The DNA for the CDR3 is TGTGCCAGCAGCCAGCAGGTCGAGCAGTACTTC. Protein: CASSQQVEQYF.

This chain joins TRBV7-2 and TRBJ1-2; no firm D call. The length of the CDR3 is 14 residues. Germline CDR1 reads SGHTA; CDR2 reads FQGNSA. The ends were cut back, 8 bases at V and 5 bases at J, with 18 bases in the middle. This chain's CDR3 is CASSLREAGYGYTF. In DNA, the CDR3 is TGTGCCAGCTCCCTTAGAGAGGCTGGGTATGGCTACACCTTC.

J is TRBJ1-1 and V is TRBV19; 9 bases fit TRBD1. After removal of 6 bases from V and 5 bases from J, the junction contained 16 bases not matched to a gene. The germline V gene has CDR1 LNHDA and CDR2 SQIVND (reference sequence). The CDR3 spans 17 residues. For the CDR3, the DNA is TGTGCCAGTAGGAGACAGGGGGGACTTCCGAGGATGACTGAAGCTTTCTTT. This gives the protein CASRRQGGLPRMTEAFF.

This clone showed up just a few times. This chain links TRBV7-2 with TRBJ1-6; the D gene is possibly TRBD1 (6 bases). The germline V gene encodes CDR1 SGHTA and CDR2 FQGNSA. This CDR3 is built from 13 residues. V lost 5 bases, J lost 13 bases, and 15 bases lay in between. The CDR3 nucleotides read TGTGCCAGCAGCGGTGGACAGTATTTCCCCCTCCACTTT. This encodes CASSGGQYFPLHF.

The chain employs TRBV7-2 and TRBJ1-1; no clear D gene. CDR1 and CDR2 from the germline V gene are SGHTA and FQGNSA. The CDR3 length is 14 residues. Between the trimmed V and J ends, which lost 3 bases and 4 bases, there was a span of 12 bases. CDR3 DNA sequence: TGTGCCAGCAGCTTTTCGACTAGAGGCACTGAAGCTTTCTTT. Protein: CASSFSTRGTEAFF.